The next 12 T cell receptor beta chains were all read from a single sample in a study of blood T cell repertoires in COVID-19. The assay was immunoSEQ multiplex PCR, and TCRdb's table has in-frame clones only and misses some. Among approximately 300,000 clones listed, 86% were seen once. Material: PBMCs or T cells enriched from blood (not recorded which). These TCRs come from a woman between 18 and 29 years old who had recovered from COVID-19.

This chain connects TRBV7-3 to TRBJ2-3; tentative D call: TRBD2 (6 bases). Trimming pared 1 base from V and 5 bases from J, leaving 13 bases between. The length of the CDR3 is 15 residues. Germline V gene lookup returns CDR1 SGHTA and CDR2 FQGTGA. In nucleotides, the CDR3 is TGTGCCAGCAGCTTAATGGGCGGGATGGTAGATACGCAGTATTTT. It yields the protein CASSLMGGMVDTQYF.

This chain joins TRBV9 and TRBJ2-2; no definite D call. Trimming shortened V by 4 bases and J by 1 base, and 14 bases separated the two germline ends. Germline V gene data show CDR1 as SGDLS and CDR2 as YYNGEE. The CDR3 loop spans 16 amino acids. This chain's CDR3 is CASSPRRLGNTGELFF. The CDR3 DNA sequence: TGTGCCAGCAGCCCCCGACGGCTAGGGAACACCGGGGAGCTGTTTTTT.

This clone has just one count. The chain combines TRBV19 with TRBJ1-1, with TRBD1 as a possible D gene (6 bases). The V gene lost 2 bases and the J gene lost 5 bases, with 12 bases spanning the gap. This CDR3 has 14 amino acids. Germline CDR1 reads LNHDA; CDR2 reads SQIVND (reference sequence). CDR3 loop: CASSIFRTATEAFF. The CDR3 DNA follows: TGTGCCAGTAGTATATTTCGGACAGCGACTGAAGCTTTCTTT.

This chain links TRBV11-3 with TRBJ1-1; a possible D gene is TRBD1 (5 bases). The germline gives CDR1 SGHNT, CDR2 YENEEA. The V end lost 5 bases, the J end lost 3 bases, and 25 bases lay between the germline ends. The CDR3 runs 18 residues. The CDR3 DNA reads as TGTGCCAGCAGCCTACGGACATGGGGTATGAGTGGGTACACTGAAGCTTTCTTT. Its protein product is CASSLRTWGMSGYTEAFF. Full variable domain (rest looked up from reference TRBV11-3 and TRBJ1-1): EAGVVQSPRYKIIEKKQPVAFWCNPISGHNTLYWYLQNLGQGPELLIRYENEEAVDDSQLPKDRFSAERLKGVDSTLKIQPAELGDSAVYLCASSLRTWGMSGYTEAFFGQGTRLTVV.

CDR3 in DNA: TGTGCCACCAGCAGAACCTGGGGGACTAGCGGGAATCGAGATACGCAGTATTTT. This encodes CATSRTWGTSGNRDTQYF. The rearrangement links TRBV15 to TRBJ2-3, with 13 bases fitting TRBD2. Unmatched junction bases numbered 10, after V lost 2 bases and J lost 5 bases. The germline V gene encodes CDR1 LNHNV and CDR2 YYDKDF (reference sequence). The CDR3 is 18 amino acids.

The CDR3 protein is CASSPSGSSYNEQFF. The CDR3 DNA sequence: TGCGCCAGCAGTCCAAGCGGAAGCTCCTACAATGAGCAGTTCTTC. V gene TRBV10-2 combines with J gene TRBJ2-1; weak D call: TRBD2 (5 bases). V gave up 5 bases and J gave up 0 bases, with 11 bases separating them. Germline loops: CDR1 WSHSY, CDR2 SAAADI. This CDR3 has 15 amino acids.

The chain links TRBV30 to TRBJ2-1; 8 nucleotides agree with TRBD2. The V and J ends lost 0 bases and 9 bases, in that order; junction bases with no gene match: 16. The CDR3 sequence is 17 residues long. CDR1 is GTSNPN and CDR2 is SVGIG in the germline V gene (reference sequence). The CDR3 region has the DNA TGTGCCTGGAGTGTAAATTTGGGGGCGGGAGGCGGGGTTGAGCAGTTCTTC. Translation gives CAWSVNLGAGGGVEQFF.

This chain connects TRBV24-1 to TRBJ1-1; 7 bases align to TRBD1. Trimming took 3 bases from V and 5 from J; bases not matched to a gene: 11. This CDR3 spans 16 amino acids. Germline V gene lookup returns CDR1 KGHDR and CDR2 SFDVKD. CDR3 sequence reads: CATSDPKTGERTEAFF. The CDR3 coding sequence is TGTGCCACCAGTGATCCGAAAACAGGGGAGAGGACTGAAGCTTTCTTT.

CDR3 nucleotides: TGTGCCAGCAGCCCGAAGGGACAGCTTTATGGCTACACCTTC. As protein: CASSPKGQLYGYTF. This chain joins TRBV9 and TRBJ1-2, with 7 bases lining up with TRBD1. From germline, CDR1 is SGDLS and CDR2 YYNGEE. The CDR3 is 14 residues long. V lost 4 bases, J lost 5 bases, and 8 bases stayed unmatched.

The gene calls are TRBV5-6 and TRBJ2-1; 9 bases are a match to TRBD1. The CDR3 is 16 residues long. J lost 3 bases, V lost 4 bases, and 8 bases had no gene match. Germline V gene data show CDR1 as SGHDT and CDR2 as YYEEEE. DNA of the CDR3: TGTGCCAGCAGCCTGGCCGGGACAGGGATCTACAATGAGCAGTTCTTC. Translation: CASSLAGTGIYNEQFF.

This chain joins TRBV27 and TRBJ2-1; 13 bases fit TRBD2. This CDR3 region has 18 residues. V shed 4 bases and J 0 bases; nucleotides not matched to a gene: 6. Germline CDR1 reads MNHEY; CDR2 reads SMNVEV (reference sequence). This CDR3 is CASSSGLAGLSSYNEQFF. The CDR3 DNA reads TGTGCCAGCAGTTCGGGACTAGCGGGATTAAGCTCCTACAATGAGCAGTTCTTC.

The chain uses TRBV5-1 and TRBJ2-5, with D uncertain. Deletions cut 1 base from V and 1 base from J, with 14 bases between. This CDR3 contains 16 residues. Per germline, CDR1 SGHRS and CDR2 YFSETQ. The CDR3 region is CASSLNGLGVQETQYF. CDR3 nucleotides: TGCGCCAGCAGCTTGAACGGGTTAGGCGTCCAAGAGACCCAGTACTTC.